This entry concerns a single TCR beta chain. Its antigen is still unknown. Other DNA sequences in this sample translate to the same CDR3. Method: immunoSEQ multiplex PCR; TCRdb's copy keeps in-frame clones and lacks some. The repertoire consists of around 8,000 clones, with 65% to 85% occurring once and the leading ten covering around 9.6%. The record originates from a study of graft-versus-host responses after intestinal transplantation. About the study: Each recipient received a multivisceral, liver-intestinal, or isolated intestinal graft. All of the recipients had induction that used anti-thymocyte globulin, then tacrolimus and steroids for approximately 3 years.

Intraepithelial and lamina propria lymphocytes were freed from processed graft tissue. Trimming took off 1 base at V and 7 bases at J, with 10 bases between the two ends. Germline V gene data show CDR1 as SEHNR and CDR2 as FQNEAQ (reference sequence). There are 13 residues in the CDR3. Whole-study results and caveats: Present in recipient marrow, GvH clones included some that appeared first in ileum or blood.

The chain uses TRBV7-9 and TRBJ1-2; possibly TRBD1 for D (6 bases). The TCR was taken from a human patient who received an intestinal transplant, so some T cells may come from the graft donor. Sequencing used ileum tissue, obtained approximately 120 days after transplant. The CDR3 here is CASSLDRGRGYTF. CDR3 DNA: TGTGCCAGCAGCTTAGATCGGGGGCGTGGCTACACCTTC.